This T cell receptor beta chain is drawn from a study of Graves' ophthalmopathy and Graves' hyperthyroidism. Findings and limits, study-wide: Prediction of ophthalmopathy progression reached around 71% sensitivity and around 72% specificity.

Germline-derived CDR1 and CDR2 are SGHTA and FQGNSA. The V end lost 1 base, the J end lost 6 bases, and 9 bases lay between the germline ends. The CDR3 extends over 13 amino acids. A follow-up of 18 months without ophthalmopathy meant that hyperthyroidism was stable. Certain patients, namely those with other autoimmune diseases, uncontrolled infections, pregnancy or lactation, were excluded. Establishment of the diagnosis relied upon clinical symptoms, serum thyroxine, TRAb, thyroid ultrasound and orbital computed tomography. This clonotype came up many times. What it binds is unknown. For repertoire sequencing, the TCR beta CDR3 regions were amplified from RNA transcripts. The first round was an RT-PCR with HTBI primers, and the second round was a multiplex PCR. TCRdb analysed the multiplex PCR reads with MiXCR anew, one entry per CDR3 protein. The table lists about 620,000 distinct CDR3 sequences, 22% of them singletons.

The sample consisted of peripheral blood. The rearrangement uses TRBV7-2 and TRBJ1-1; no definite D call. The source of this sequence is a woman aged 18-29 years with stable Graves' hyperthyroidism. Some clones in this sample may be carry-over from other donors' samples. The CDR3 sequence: CASSLVFSSEAFF. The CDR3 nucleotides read TGTGCCAGCAGCTTAGTGTTTTCCTCTGAAGCTTTCTTT.